This passage covers 16 T cell receptor beta chains from one sample sequenced in a study of T cell changes during pregnancy in multiple sclerosis. The protocol was immunoSEQ multiplex PCR, while the TCRdb copy is restricted to in-frame clones and leaves out a portion. The sample has approximately 44,000 clones, about nine tenths seen once; the top ten hold 0.5%. Material: CD4+ T cells from peripheral blood mononuclear cells, obtained in the second trimester of pregnancy. All receptors derive from a female donor in good health, enrolled as a control in a pregnancy study.

The rearrangement links TRBV7-2 to TRBJ1-2; D call uncertain. Trimming cost V 3 bases and J 7 bases, with 15 bases left between them. CDR1 is SGHTA, CDR2 FQGNSA, per germline. This CDR3 contains 14 residues. This CDR3 reads CASSFSRGLGGYTF. The CDR3 DNA sequence: TGTGCCAGCAGCTTTTCGAGAGGGCTGGGTGGCTACACCTTC.

The chain uses TRBV14 and TRBJ2-3, with 9 bases aligning to TRBD1. Germline V gene lookup returns CDR1 SGHDN and CDR2 FVKESK. The CDR3 has 15 residues. J lost 1 base, V lost 4 bases, and 3 bases had no gene match. The DNA for the CDR3 is TGTGCCAGCAGCCGCCGGACAGGGGGCACAGATACGCAGTATTTT. Translating gives CASSRRTGGTDTQYF.

The J gene is TRBJ1-4, the V gene TRBV30; perhaps TRBD1 as D (6 bases). V was trimmed by 1 base and J by 3 bases, leaving 12 bases between them. The CDR3 has 15 amino acids. Germline V gives CDR1 GTSNPN, CDR2 SVGIG (reference sequence). The CDR3 coding sequence is TGTGCCTGGAGTGCAGGGGCCGGGTCTAATGAAAAACTGTTTTTT. Protein: CAWSAGAGSNEKLFF.

The chain links TRBV25-1 to TRBJ1-1; D not resolved. Trimming left V 2 bases short and J 6 bases short, with 10 bases between. The CDR3 covers 13 residues. Germline V gives CDR1 MGHDK, CDR2 SYGVNS. The chain's CDR3 is CASSERGFAEAFF. In nucleotides, the CDR3 is TGTGCCAGCAGTGAACGAGGCTTTGCTGAAGCTTTCTTT. Together with reference TRBV25-1 and TRBJ1-1, the CDR3 gives the full variable domain: EADIYQTPRYLVIGTGKKITLECSQTMGHDKMYWYQQDPGMELHLIHYSYGVNSTEKGDLSSESTVSRIRTEHFPLTLESARPSHTSQYLCASSERGFAEAFFGQGTRLTVV.

The V gene is TRBV28, the J gene TRBJ2-7, with a weak D call TRBD2 (7 bases). V was clipped by 8 bases and J by 2 bases, with 16 bases between them. CDR3 length: 14 residues. Germline CDR1 and CDR2: MDHEN and SYDVKM. CDR3: CASQRGRGAYEQYF. CDR3 sequence (DNA): TGTGCCAGCCAAAGGGGGAGGGGAGCCTACGAGCAGTACTTC. Combining the CDR3 with reference TRBV28 and TRBJ2-7 gives the whole variable domain DVKVTQSSRYLVKRTGEKVFLECVQDMDHENMFWYRQDPGLGLRLIYFSYDVKMKEKGDIPEGYSVSREKKERFSLILESASTNQTSMYLCASQRGRGAYEQYFGPGTRLTVT.

The chain uses TRBV4-1 and TRBJ2-1; D call uncertain. Between the trimmed V and J ends, which lost 1 base and 2 bases, there was a span of 6 bases. Germline CDR1 and CDR2: MGHRA and YSYEKL. The CDR3 spans 14 residues. In nucleotides, the CDR3 is TGCGCCAGCAGCCAAGGTAACACCTACAATGAGCAGTTCTTC. Protein sequence: CASSQGNTYNEQFF.

The J gene is TRBJ2-5, the V gene TRBV7-2; TRBD1 might be the D (6 bases). Trimming stripped 3 bases from V and 5 bases from J, with 16 bases between. Germline V gene sequence: CDR1 SGHTA, CDR2 FQGNSA. The CDR3 has 15 residues. The CDR3 sequence: CASSFGQGIQETQYF. CDR3 DNA sequence: TGTGCCAGCAGCTTCGGTCAGGGGATACAGGAGACCCAGTACTTC.

V gene TRBV9 combines with J gene TRBJ2-3; D gene uncertain. Trimming cost V 3 bases and J 4 bases, with 12 bases left between them. Germline V gene data show CDR1 as SGDLS and CDR2 as YYNGEE. This CDR3 has 14 residues. The CDR3 reads CASSGRLASDTQYF. CDR3 nucleotide sequence: TGTGCCAGCAGCGGGCGGCTGGCGTCAGATACGCAGTATTTT.

The rearrangement uses TRBV2 and TRBJ1-1, with TRBD1 matching over 9 bases. The CDR3 loop spans 13 amino acids. V lost 7 bases, J lost 7 bases, and 7 bases stayed unmatched. Per germline, CDR1 SNHLY and CDR2 FYNNEI. The CDR3 nucleotides read TGTGCCAGCAACACAGGGGGCGTTAGTGAAGCTTTCTTT. The encoded protein is CASNTGGVSEAFF.

This chain joins TRBV6-1 and TRBJ1-6; D is possibly TRBD1 (6 bases). CDR3 length equals 15 residues. The V and J ends lost 3 bases and 9 bases respectively, with 15 bases between them. The germline V gene encodes CDR1 MNHNS and CDR2 SASEGT. The CDR3 DNA reads as TGTGCCAGCAGTGAGTGGGACACTGCTGTTTCACCCCTCCACTTT. It encodes CASSEWDTAVSPLHF.

This clone was seen just once. This chain uses TRBV4-3 with TRBJ2-2, with a tentative D call TRBD2 (5 bases). V was cut by 4 bases and J by 9 bases, with 21 bases left in between. Germline CDR1 reads LGHNA; CDR2 reads YSLEER. The CDR3 has 16 residues. CDR3 protein: CASSRSRDRSSRELFF. CDR3 DNA sequence: TGCGCCAGCAGCCGCAGCCGGGATAGAAGTAGCCGGGAGCTGTTTTTT.

In its sample, this clone was seen a few times. V usage is TRBV10-2 and J usage is TRBJ1-1; no definite D call. The CDR3 contains 15 residues. Per the germline V gene, CDR1 is WSHSY and CDR2 is SAAADI. V dropped 4 bases and J dropped 0 bases, with 12 bases sitting between them. The DNA of the CDR3 is TGCGCCAGCAGTGGTGGAGGCACCATGAACACTGAAGCTTTCTTT. It yields the protein CASSGGGTMNTEAFF.

In its sample, this clone was seen a few times. V usage is TRBV6-5 and J usage is TRBJ1-3, with D unresolved. V dropped 6 bases and J dropped 3 bases, with 12 bases sitting between them. From germline, CDR1 is MNHEY and CDR2 SVGAGI. The CDR3 is 14 residues long. The CDR3, as DNA: TGTGCCAGCAGCCGAGAGAACTATGGAAACACCATATATTTT. Its translation: CASSRENYGNTIYF.

V gene TRBV6-5 combines with J gene TRBJ1-2; D ambiguous. This CDR3 contains 15 residues. Germline values: CDR1 MNHEY, CDR2 SVGAGI. Trimming shortened V by 6 bases and J by 2 bases, and 16 bases separated the two germline ends. For the CDR3, the DNA is TGTGCCAGCAGCCCGACTACCACAGAGAACTATGGCTACACCTTC. Encoded protein: CASSPTTTENYGYTF.

This chain links TRBV6-5 with TRBJ1-2, with D tentatively TRBD1 (6 bases). Germline CDR1 and CDR2: MNHEY and SVGAGI. The CDR3 is 12 residues long. Trimming cost V 5 bases and J 9 bases, with 13 bases left between them. DNA for the CDR3: TGTGCCAGCAGTCACAGGGATGAGAGCTACACCTTC. Its protein product is CASSHRDESYTF.

This clone was recorded only once. The V and J genes are TRBV7-9 and TRBJ1-1; no firm D call. V lost 1 base, J lost 2 bases, and 11 bases lay in between. The CDR3 has 15 residues. CDR1 and CDR2 from the germline V gene are SEHNR and FQNEAQ (reference sequence). CDR3 DNA: TGTGCCAGCAGCTTAGACGGGTCGGCAAACACTGAAGCTTTCTTT. This translates into CASSLDGSANTEAFF.